These 20 T cell receptor beta chains originate from one sample sequenced in a study of blood T cell repertoires in COVID-19. Assay used: immunoSEQ multiplex PCR; TCRdb lists only in-frame clones, some missing. The profile shows tens of thousands of clones, roughly 90% of them singletons. Sequencing was done on a sample of peripheral blood. These receptors originate from a human donor with active COVID-19. The donor label of this sample is uncertain.

This chain connects TRBV6-2 or TRBV6-3 to TRBJ1-2, with D tentatively TRBD1 (5 bases). The germline V gene has CDR1 MNHEY and CDR2 SVGEGT. This CDR3 has 13 amino acids. V was pared by 2 bases and J by 2 bases, with 6 bases between. CDR3 bases: TGTGCCAGCAGTTACCGACAGAACTATGGCTACACCTTC. This sequence encodes CASSYRQNYGYTF.

The rearrangement links TRBV7-9 to TRBJ1-6; D possibly corresponds to TRBD1 (5 bases). Germline CDR1 is SEHNR and CDR2 is FQNEAQ (reference sequence). V was cut by 6 bases and J by 13 bases, with 16 bases left in between. The CDR3 spans 13 residues. CDR3 sequence reads: CASSNDRFGPLHF. CDR3 sequence (DNA): TGTGCCAGCAGTAATGACAGATTCGGCCCCCTCCACTTT.

The chain links TRBV7-2 to TRBJ2-7, with 8 bases aligning to TRBD1. The germline V gene encodes CDR1 SGHTA and CDR2 FQGNSA. The V gene end was trimmed by 5 bases and the J gene end by 4 bases; junction bases not matched to a gene: 10. The CDR3 is 15 residues long. CDR3 residues: CASSHGQGWSYEQYF. CDR3 sequence (DNA): TGTGCCAGCAGCCACGGACAGGGTTGGTCTTACGAGCAGTACTTC.

The genes are TRBV9 and TRBJ2-3, with no clear D. Germline V gives CDR1 SGDLS, CDR2 YYNGEE. Trimming took off 0 bases at V and 2 bases at J, with 4 bases between the two ends. CDR3 length: 13 residues. For the CDR3, the DNA is TGTGCCAGCAGCGTAGCTCCCACAGATACGCAGTATTTT. Protein sequence: CASSVAPTDTQYF.

The gene calls are TRBV6-6 and TRBJ1-5; D ambiguous. The CDR3 spans 11 residues. Trimming cost V 5 bases and J 5 bases, with 4 bases left between them. Germline V CDR1 and CDR2: MNHNY, SVGAGI (reference sequence). CDR3 region: CASSTYQPQHF. The CDR3 DNA reads as TGTGCCAGCAGTACTTATCAGCCCCAGCATTTT.

The chain recombines TRBV27 with TRBJ2-7; D may be TRBD1 (6 bases). The CDR3 is 15 residues long. Trimming shortened V by 2 bases and J by 0 bases, and 11 bases separated the two germline ends. Looked up from germline, CDR1 is MNHEY and CDR2 is SMNVEV (reference sequence). This chain's CDR3 is CASSLVQGGSYEQYF. CDR3 DNA sequence: TGTGCCAGCAGTTTAGTACAGGGTGGCTCCTACGAGCAGTACTTC.

The chain joins TRBV10-2 to TRBJ2-2; perhaps TRBD2 as D (6 bases). This CDR3 region has 14 residues. With 10 bases removed from V and 0 bases from J, the gap between germline ends came to 12 bases. Germline V gene sequence: CDR1 WSHSY, CDR2 SAAADI. As DNA, the CDR3 is TGCGCCACTTGGGGACTCCCGAACACCGGGGAGCTGTTTTTT. This encodes CATWGLPNTGELFF.

The chain is built from TRBV11-2 and TRBJ1-3, with D possibly being TRBD1 (5 bases). Germline CDR1 and CDR2: SGHAT and FQNNGV. Trimming took 2 bases from V and 2 from J, leaving 16 bases between them. This CDR3 spans 17 amino acids. The DNA for the CDR3 is TGTGCCAGCAGCTTATTTCCGTCGGGGGAAGCTGGAAACACCATATATTTT. The encoded protein is CASSLFPSGEAGNTIYF.

The V gene is TRBV6-2 or TRBV6-3, the J gene TRBJ2-5, with D possibly being TRBD1 (5 bases). The V gene lost 2 bases and the J gene lost 3 bases, with 22 bases spanning the gap. The germline V gene has CDR1 MNHEY and CDR2 SVGEGT. The CDR3 has 18 residues. CDR3 nucleotide sequence: TGTGCCAGCAGTTACGACCTTGGTGGGGCCAGCGCCGAAGAGACCCAGTACTTC. This encodes CASSYDLGGASAEETQYF.

J is TRBJ1-2 and V is TRBV18, with 9 bases fitting TRBD1. The germline CDR1 and CDR2 sequences are KGHSH and LQKENI. This CDR3 has 13 amino acids. V gave up 4 bases and J gave up 5 bases; unmatched junction bases: 2. The chain's CDR3 is CASSQGQGYGYTF. In nucleotides, the CDR3 is TGTGCCAGCTCACAGGGACAGGGTTATGGCTACACCTTC.

This clone was counted a few times. The chain carries TRBV29-1 and TRBJ1-5; no firm D call. Germline CDR1 SQVTM, CDR2 ANQGSEA. V gave up 4 bases and J gave up 4 bases, with 5 bases separating them. The CDR3 sequence is 11 residues long. CDR3 amino acids: CSVVRNQPQHF. The CDR3 DNA follows: TGCAGCGTTGTTCGGAATCAGCCCCAGCATTTT.

In its sample, this clone was seen once. This chain links TRBV9 with TRBJ1-6; D gene uncertain. V lost 5 bases, J lost 0 bases, and 12 bases lay in between. The CDR3 runs 16 residues. Germline assignment: CDR1 SGDLS and CDR2 YYNGEE. CDR3 protein: CASSAVPGSYNSPLHF. DNA of the CDR3: TGTGCCAGCAGTGCCGTACCGGGCTCCTATAATTCACCCCTCCACTTT.

The sample holds one count of this clone. V usage is TRBV10-2 and J usage is TRBJ2-1; TRBD2 matches 8 bases. This CDR3 has 14 amino acids. Germline values: CDR1 WSHSY, CDR2 SAAADI. Trimming cost V 5 bases and J 10 bases; bases outside gene matches: 10. The CDR3 sequence: CASSRMAGGGEQFF. CDR3 bases: TGCGCCAGCAGTCGGATGGCGGGCGGGGGGGAGCAGTTCTTC.

This clone has a handful of counts. The chain has TRBV25-1 and TRBJ1-3; 7 bases map to TRBD1. Looked up from germline, CDR1 is MGHDK and CDR2 is SYGVNS. The CDR3 is made up of 16 amino acids. V was pared by 1 base and J by 2 bases, with 5 bases of the junction left unmatched. The CDR3 loop reads CASSEFLGGTGNTIYF. In nucleotides, the CDR3 is TGTGCCAGCAGTGAATTCTTAGGGGGCACTGGAAACACCATATATTTT.

The chain carries TRBV7-2 and TRBJ2-1, with 8 positions matching TRBD2. CDR1 SGHTA and CDR2 FQGNSA come from the germline V gene. The CDR3 spans 17 residues. With V trimmed by 5 bases and J by 3 bases, 12 bases remained unmatched. The CDR3 loop is CASSQKTRLAIYNEQFF. The CDR3 DNA reads as TGTGCCAGCAGCCAAAAAACCAGACTAGCGATCTACAATGAGCAGTTCTTC.

J is TRBJ1-6 and V is TRBV4-1; TRBD1 matches 10 bases. Germline CDR1 MGHRA, CDR2 YSYEKL. This CDR3 has 16 amino acids. The trim removed 4 bases at V and 8 bases at J, leaving 8 bases unmatched. CDR3 bases: TGCGCCAGCAGCCTGACGGACAGGGGGGTGGATTCACCCCTCCACTTT. It translates to CASSLTDRGVDSPLHF.

The chain links TRBV10-3 to TRBJ2-1; 8 bases agree with TRBD2. V lost 5 bases and J lost 5; bases outside the gene matches: 5. The CDR3 runs to 14 residues. Per the germline V gene, CDR1 is ENHRY and CDR2 is SYGVKD. CDR3 bases: TGTGCCATCAGTCCACTAGCGGAACACAATGAGCAGTTCTTC. Translating gives CAISPLAEHNEQFF.

This clone was counted only a few times. The chain is built from TRBV4-2 and TRBJ2-7; 7 bases match TRBD1. Unmatched junction bases numbered 5, after V lost 1 base and J lost 5 bases. Germline values: CDR1 LGHNA, CDR2 YNFKEQ. The CDR3 totals 14 residues. CDR3 protein: CASSQGQGVNEQYF. The CDR3 coding sequence is TGTGCCAGCAGCCAAGGACAGGGAGTCAACGAGCAGTACTTC.

The chain joins TRBV18 to TRBJ1-2; D not certain. Germline assignment: CDR1 KGHSH and CDR2 LQKENI. Trimming shortened V by 6 bases and J by 3 bases, and 20 bases separated the two germline ends. The CDR3 has 16 residues. The CDR3 loop reads CASSPSSIGTDYGYTF. DNA of the CDR3: TGTGCCAGCTCTCCATCGTCCATTGGTACGGACTATGGCTACACCTTC.

The V call is TRBV27, the J call TRBJ2-1; D remains ambiguous. The germline V gene encodes CDR1 MNHEY and CDR2 SMNVEV (reference sequence). The CDR3 length is 14 residues. Trimming removed 0 bases from V and 3 bases from J, with 6 bases in between. CDR3 sequence (DNA): TGTGCCAGCAGTTTATCGATCAGCTACAATGAGCAGTTCTTC. Amino acids: CASSLSISYNEQFF.